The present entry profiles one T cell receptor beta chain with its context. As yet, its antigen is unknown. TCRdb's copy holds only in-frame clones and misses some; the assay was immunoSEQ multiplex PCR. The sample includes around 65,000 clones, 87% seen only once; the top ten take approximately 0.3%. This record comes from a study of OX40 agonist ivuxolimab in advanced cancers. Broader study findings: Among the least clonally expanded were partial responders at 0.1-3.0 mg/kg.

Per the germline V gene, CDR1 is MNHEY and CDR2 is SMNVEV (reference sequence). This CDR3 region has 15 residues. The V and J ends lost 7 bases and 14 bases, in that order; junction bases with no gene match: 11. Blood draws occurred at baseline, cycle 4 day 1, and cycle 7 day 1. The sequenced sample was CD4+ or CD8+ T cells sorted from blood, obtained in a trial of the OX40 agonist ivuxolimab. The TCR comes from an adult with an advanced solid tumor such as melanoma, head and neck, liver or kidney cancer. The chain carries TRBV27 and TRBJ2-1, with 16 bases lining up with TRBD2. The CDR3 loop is CASNPTLGLAGGKFF. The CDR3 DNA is TGTGCCAGCAACCCAACCTTGGGACTAGCGGGGGGGAAGTTCTTC.